Listed here are 12 T cell receptor beta chains from one sample, sequenced in a study of blood T cells in healthy people across ages. Primed by a sample-barcoded 5' primer and a J-beta primer mix, a second PCR proceeded for 7 to 11 cycles. TCRdb processed the 5' RACE reads anew with MiXCR; each CDR3 protein has one entry. The repertoire holds 800,000 to 950,000 distinct CDR3 sequences, 25% to 35% seen once, with about a tenth in the top ten. These data also formed part of another study, on T cells of mothers and their children.

The sample comprised blood. The source of these receptors is a middle-aged woman in good health.

This clonotype came up a few times. The rearrangement uses TRBV2 and TRBJ1-5; D is ambiguous. CDR3 length: 13 amino acids. Trimming left V 6 bases short and J 3 bases short, with 9 bases between. From germline, CDR1 is SNHLY and CDR2 FYNNEI. The DNA for the CDR3 is TGTGCCAGCAGGAAGGAAAACAATCAGCCCCAGCATTTT. Translating it yields CASRKENNQPQHF.

This clonotype was found many times. The genes are TRBV20-1 and TRBJ2-7; D call uncertain. CDR3 length equals 14 residues. V gave up 4 bases and J gave up 2 bases, with 15 bases separating them. Per the germline V gene, CDR1 is DFQATT and CDR2 is SNEGSKA (reference sequence). The CDR3: CSANPDSPPYEQYF. The CDR3 DNA follows: TGCAGTGCTAATCCTGACTCTCCACCCTACGAGCAGTACTTC.

The rearrangement uses TRBV27 and TRBJ2-1, with D possibly TRBD1 on 6 matching bases. Germline-derived CDR1 and CDR2 are MNHEY and SMNVEV (reference sequence). The CDR3 length is 14 residues. V lost 6 bases and J 2 bases, leaving 11 bases between the germline ends. CDR3 sequence (DNA): TGTGCCAGCAGCCGACAGGACGCCTACAATGAGCAGTTCTTC. Translation gives CASSRQDAYNEQFF.

This clonotype turned up a few times. Compared with germline, one end of the junction differs, possibly owing to a read error. The chain links TRBV27 to TRBJ2-2; 9 nucleotides match TRBD1. The CDR3 is 15 residues long. Germline CDR1 is MNHEY and CDR2 is SMNVEV (reference sequence). Written as DNA, the CDR3 is TGTGCCAGCAGTTTGGCGGGACAGGGAGCCGGGGAGCGGTTTTTT. Translation gives CASSLAGQGAGERFF.

This clonotype was seen a handful of times. DNA for the CDR3: TGCAGTGCTAGCGGCCCGGAGAAAGAGACCCAGTACTTC. Its protein is CSASGPEKETQYF. The rearrangement uses TRBV20-1 and TRBJ2-5; D not resolved. V lost 3 bases to trimming and J lost 3 bases, with 11 bases between them. Germline V gene data show CDR1 as DFQATT and CDR2 as SNEGSKA (reference sequence). The CDR3 contains 13 residues.

V is TRBV20-1 and J is TRBJ2-1, with TRBD2 identical over 8 bases. The V gene's germline CDR1 is DFQATT and CDR2 SNEGSKA (reference sequence). The CDR3 extends over 16 amino acids. Trimming removed 0 bases from V and 0 bases from J; junction bases left unmatched: 4. As DNA, the CDR3 is TGCAGTGCTAGAGATGAGCGGGGGAGCTCCTACAATGAGCAGTTCTTC. It yields the protein CSARDERGSSYNEQFF.

This clonotype was counted at least ten times. This chain connects TRBV10-3 to TRBJ2-5; the match to TRBD2 covers 9 bases. The germline gives CDR1 ENHRY, CDR2 SYGVKD. Germline trimming cut 2 bases from V and 7 bases from J; bases unmatched to any gene: 8. The CDR3 is 15 amino acids. CDR3 in DNA: TGTGCCATCAGTGAGCCGCTAGGTAGCGGGGGGACCCAGTACTTC. This codes for CAISEPLGSGGTQYF.

This clonotype was recorded a few times. The junction and the germline gene differ at one end; a read error may be behind it. The J gene is TRBJ1-6, the V gene TRBV18; D uncertain. The CDR3 totals 12 residues. The V gene's germline CDR1 is KGHSH and CDR2 LQKENI. The CDR3 DNA reads as TGTGCCAGCTCACCACCGAAGTCACCCCGCCACTTT. Encoded protein: CASSPPKSPRHF.

V is TRBV20-1 and J is TRBJ1-4, with a tentative D call TRBD1 (5 bases). Germline V gene sequence: CDR1 DFQATT, CDR2 SNEGSKA (reference sequence). The CDR3 extends over 14 amino acids. V lost 5 bases to trimming and J lost 10 bases, with 20 bases between them. CDR3 loop: CSAHTQGGAGKLFF. The CDR3 bases are TGCAGTGCTCACACACAAGGAGGGGCTGGAAAACTGTTTTTT.

This clonotype was observed at least ten times. Written as DNA, the CDR3 is TGTGCCATCAGTGAGACAGGGGCAAATCAGCCCCAGCATTTT. Translation: CAISETGANQPQHF. V usage is TRBV10-3 and J usage is TRBJ1-5; 7 bases line up with TRBD1. The CDR3 length is 14 residues. Germline V gene sequence: CDR1 ENHRY, CDR2 SYGVKD. The V gene end was trimmed by 2 bases and the J gene end by 4 bases; junction bases not matched to a gene: 2.

This sequence joins TRBV6-2 or TRBV6-3 and TRBJ2-3, with D tentatively TRBD1 (6 bases). Between the trimmed V and J ends, which lost 6 bases and 2 bases, there was a span of 21 bases. Germline V CDR1 and CDR2: MNHEY, SVGEGT. This CDR3 is built from 17 residues. In DNA, the CDR3 is TGTGCCAGCAGGGGGATGGACAGAAGAGGGACCACAGATACGCAGTATTTT. This translates into CASRGMDRRGTTDTQYF.

The CDR3 loop is CASSLPGTGGINEQFF. In DNA, the CDR3 is TGTGCCAGCAGTCTTCCCGGGACAGGGGGTATCAATGAGCAGTTCTTC. This chain uses TRBV28 with TRBJ2-1, with TRBD1 identical over 11 bases. Germline loops: CDR1 MDHEN, CDR2 SYDVKM. This CDR3 has 16 residues. V dropped 5 bases and J dropped 6; count of bases not matched to a gene: 9.